Given below is one T cell receptor beta chain in context. Its target is unknown. This record belongs to a study of T cell responses to AZD1222 COVID-19 vaccine. Overall study findings and caveats: Spike-specific TCR breadth rose after two AZD1222 doses, and depth rose as well.

Measured with immunoSEQ multiplex PCR; TCRdb has only the in-frame clones, and not every one. In the table there are tens of thousands of clones, 80% of which are singletons. The CDR3 contains 13 residues. Trimming took off 4 bases at V and 2 bases at J, with 6 bases between the two ends. The sequenced sample was peripheral blood, obtained on day 0 of AZD1222 vaccination. The clonotype was recovered from an adult in good health. The rearrangement links TRBV12-3 or TRBV12-4 to TRBJ1-3; perhaps TRBD1 as D (6 bases). Here the CDR3 reads CASSSGAGNTIYF. The CDR3 DNA follows: TGTGCCAGCAGTTCAGGGGCTGGAAACACCATATATTTT.